Presented here are 7 T cell receptor beta chains from one specimen sequenced in a study of beta chain features in type 1 diabetes. All of the isolated RNA was reverse transcribed, so expressed TCRB transcripts were sequenced. Measured with immunoSEQ multiplex PCR; TCRdb has only the in-frame clones, and not every one. The data contain about 270,000 clones, around 15% of them singletons. Points from the study as a whole: Significant though moderate, a shortening of TCRB CDR3s appeared in all four CD4+ subsets of Type 1 diabetes patients.

These receptors' antigens are unknown. The sample comprised naive CD4+ T cells from blood. These receptors came from a man under 40 with type 1 diabetes.

There are a few counts of this clone. The chain has TRBV28 and TRBJ2-1; D perhaps matches TRBD1 (6 bases). Germline CDR1 is MDHEN and CDR2 is SYDVKM. The CDR3 is 15 amino acids. V was clipped by 1 base and J by 5 bases, with 12 bases between them. The CDR3 sequence: CASSLSAGVNNEQFF. CDR3 nucleotide sequence: TGTGCCAGCAGTTTATCGGCAGGGGTAAACAATGAGCAGTTCTTC.

This clone was counted only a few times. The J gene is TRBJ2-7, the V gene TRBV9, with 8 bases matching TRBD2. This CDR3 has 15 residues. CDR1 SGDLS and CDR2 YYNGEE come from the germline V gene. With 4 bases clipped from V and 1 base from J, the junction kept 7 bases outside the gene matches. CDR3 sequence reads: CASSPSGRRSYEQYF. The CDR3 nucleotides are TGTGCCAGCAGCCCGAGCGGGAGAAGGTCCTACGAGCAGTACTTC.

This rearrangement joins TRBV2 to TRBJ2-5; the match to TRBD1 covers 7 bases. CDR3 length: 16 residues. The germline CDR1 and CDR2 sequences are SNHLY and FYNNEI. J was trimmed by 1 base and V by 6 bases; bases with no gene match: 11. The CDR3 spells CASRDLQGRGQETQYF. In DNA, the CDR3 is TGTGCCAGCAGGGATCTACAGGGGAGAGGCCAAGAGACCCAGTACTTC.

The chain couples TRBV5-4 to TRBJ2-5; TRBD1 agrees at 7 bases. The CDR3 extends over 15 amino acids. Trimming took 0 bases from V and 2 from J; bases not matched to a gene: 4. Germline CDR1 reads SGHNT; CDR2 reads YYREEE (reference sequence). The CDR3: CASSLASGQQETQYF. The CDR3 DNA sequence: TGTGCCAGCAGCTTGGCTTCGGGACAGCAAGAGACCCAGTACTTC.

CDR3 protein: CASSGTGELFF. In DNA, the CDR3 is TGTGCCAGCAGCGGCACCGGGGAGCTGTTTTTT. The chain recombines TRBV28 with TRBJ2-2; no clear D gene. Trimming left V 6 bases short and J 4 bases short, with 3 bases between. Germline-derived CDR1 and CDR2 are MDHEN and SYDVKM. This CDR3 comprises 11 residues.

In this sample, this clone turned up a few times. The rearrangement links TRBV5-1 to TRBJ2-1, with 10 positions matching TRBD1. Germline V CDR1 and CDR2: SGHRS, YFSETQ. This CDR3 spans 14 amino acids. V was clipped by 6 bases and J by 3 bases; unmatched bases: 3. The CDR3 is CASKGQGFYNEQFF. Written as DNA, the CDR3 is TGCGCCAGCAAGGGACAGGGGTTCTACAATGAGCAGTTCTTC.

This rearrangement joins TRBV30 to TRBJ2-3; 8 nucleotides align to TRBD2. The CDR3 spans 12 residues. Germline V gene sequence: CDR1 GTSNPN, CDR2 SVGIG (reference sequence). Germline trimming cut 5 bases from V and 4 bases from J; bases unmatched to any gene: 2. The CDR3 DNA is TGTGCCTGGGGACTAGCCTCAGATACGCAGTATTTT. Translated, it gives CAWGLASDTQYF.